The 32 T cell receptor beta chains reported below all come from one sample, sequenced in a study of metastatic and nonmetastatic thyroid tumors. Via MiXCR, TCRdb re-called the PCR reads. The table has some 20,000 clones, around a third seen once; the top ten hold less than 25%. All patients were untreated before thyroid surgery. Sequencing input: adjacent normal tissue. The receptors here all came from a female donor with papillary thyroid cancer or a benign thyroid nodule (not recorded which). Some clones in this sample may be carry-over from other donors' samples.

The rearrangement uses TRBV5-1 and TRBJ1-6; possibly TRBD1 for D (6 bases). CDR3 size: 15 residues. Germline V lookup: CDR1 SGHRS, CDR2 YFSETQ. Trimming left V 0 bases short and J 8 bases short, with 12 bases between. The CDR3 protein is CASSLGTVRDSPLHF. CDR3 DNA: TGCGCCAGCAGCTTGGGGACAGTAAGGGATTCACCCCTCCACTTT.

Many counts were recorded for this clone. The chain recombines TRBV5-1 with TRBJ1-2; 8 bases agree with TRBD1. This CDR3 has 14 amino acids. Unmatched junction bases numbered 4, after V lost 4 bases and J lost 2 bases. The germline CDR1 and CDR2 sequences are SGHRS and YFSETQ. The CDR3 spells CASSMGQVNYGYTF. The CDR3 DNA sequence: TGCGCCAGCAGCATGGGACAGGTCAACTATGGCTACACCTTC.

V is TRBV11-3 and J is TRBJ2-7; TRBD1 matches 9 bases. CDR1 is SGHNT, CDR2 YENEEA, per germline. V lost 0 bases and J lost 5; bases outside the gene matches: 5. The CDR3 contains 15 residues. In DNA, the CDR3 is TGTGCCAGCAGCTTAGACCCCACAGGGGGCGACGAGCAGTACTTC. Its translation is CASSLDPTGGDEQYF.

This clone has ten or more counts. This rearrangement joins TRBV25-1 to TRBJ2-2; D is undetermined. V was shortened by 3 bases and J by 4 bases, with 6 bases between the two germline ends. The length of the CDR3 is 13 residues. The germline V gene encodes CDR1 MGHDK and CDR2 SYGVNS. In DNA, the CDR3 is TGTGCCAGCAGTGACAGGTTCACCGGGGAGCTGTTTTTT. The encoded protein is CASSDRFTGELFF.

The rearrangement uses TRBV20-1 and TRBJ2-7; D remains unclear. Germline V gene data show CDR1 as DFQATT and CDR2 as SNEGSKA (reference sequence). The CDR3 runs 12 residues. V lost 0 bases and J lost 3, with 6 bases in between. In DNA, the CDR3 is TGCAGTGCTAGAGATCGTGACTACGAGCAGTACTTC. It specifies CSARDRDYEQYF.

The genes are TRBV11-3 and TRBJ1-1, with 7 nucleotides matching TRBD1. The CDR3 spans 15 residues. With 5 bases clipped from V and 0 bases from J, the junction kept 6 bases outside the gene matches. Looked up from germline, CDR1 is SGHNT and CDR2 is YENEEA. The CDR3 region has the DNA TGTGCCAGCAGCCGAGGACAGGTGATGAACACTGAAGCTTTCTTT. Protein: CASSRGQVMNTEAFF.

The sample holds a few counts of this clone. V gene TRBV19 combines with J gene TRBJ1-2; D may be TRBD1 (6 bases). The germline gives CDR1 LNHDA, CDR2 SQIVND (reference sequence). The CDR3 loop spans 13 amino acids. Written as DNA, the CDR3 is TGTGCTACGGGACACCGAACTAACTATGGCTACACCTTC. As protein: CATGHRTNYGYTF.

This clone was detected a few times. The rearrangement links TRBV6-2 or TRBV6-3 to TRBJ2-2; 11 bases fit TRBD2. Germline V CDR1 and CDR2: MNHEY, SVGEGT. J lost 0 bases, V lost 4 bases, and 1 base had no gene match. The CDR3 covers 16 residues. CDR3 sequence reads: CASSFSGRANTGELFF. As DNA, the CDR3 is TGTGCCAGCAGTTTTAGCGGGAGGGCGAACACCGGGGAGCTGTTTTTT.

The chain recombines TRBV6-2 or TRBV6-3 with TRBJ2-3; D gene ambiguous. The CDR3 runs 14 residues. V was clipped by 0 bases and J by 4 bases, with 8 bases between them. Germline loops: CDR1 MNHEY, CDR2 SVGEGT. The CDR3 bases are TGTGCCAGCAGTTACTCCCTAGAAGCAGATACGCAGTATTTT. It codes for CASSYSLEADTQYF.

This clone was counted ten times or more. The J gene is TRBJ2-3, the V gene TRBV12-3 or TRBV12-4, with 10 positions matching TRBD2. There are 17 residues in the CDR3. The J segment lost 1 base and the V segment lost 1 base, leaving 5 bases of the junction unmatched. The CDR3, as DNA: TGTGCCAGCAGTTTAGAGCGGGAGGGGTCACGCACAGATACGCAGTATTTT. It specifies CASSLEREGSRTDTQYF.

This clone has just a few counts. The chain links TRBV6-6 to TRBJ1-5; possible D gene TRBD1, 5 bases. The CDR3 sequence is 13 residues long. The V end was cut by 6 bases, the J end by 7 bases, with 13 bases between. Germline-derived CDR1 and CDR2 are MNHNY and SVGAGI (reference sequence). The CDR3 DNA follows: TGTGCCAGCAGCTTACAGGTTAGGCAGCCCCAGCATTTT. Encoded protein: CASSLQVRQPQHF.

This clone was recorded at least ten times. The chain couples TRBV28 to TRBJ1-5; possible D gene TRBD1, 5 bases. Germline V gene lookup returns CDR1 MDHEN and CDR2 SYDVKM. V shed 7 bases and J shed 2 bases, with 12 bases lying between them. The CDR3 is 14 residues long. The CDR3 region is CASTKGVGNQPQHF. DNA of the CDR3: TGTGCCAGCACCAAAGGGGTGGGCAATCAGCCCCAGCATTTT.

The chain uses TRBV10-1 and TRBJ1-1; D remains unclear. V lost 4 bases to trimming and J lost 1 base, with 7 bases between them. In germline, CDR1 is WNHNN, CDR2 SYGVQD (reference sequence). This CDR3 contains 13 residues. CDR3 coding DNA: TGCGCCAGCAGTGCTACTCCGAACACTGAAGCTTTCTTT. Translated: CASSATPNTEAFF.

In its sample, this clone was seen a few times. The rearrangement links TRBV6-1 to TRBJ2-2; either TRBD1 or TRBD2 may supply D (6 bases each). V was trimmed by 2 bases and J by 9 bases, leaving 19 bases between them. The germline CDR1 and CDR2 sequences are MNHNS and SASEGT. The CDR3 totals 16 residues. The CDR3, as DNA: TGTGCCAGCAGTGAACCGGGGGCCCCCCCTCGTCGGGAGCTGTTTTTT. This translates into CASSEPGAPPRRELFF.

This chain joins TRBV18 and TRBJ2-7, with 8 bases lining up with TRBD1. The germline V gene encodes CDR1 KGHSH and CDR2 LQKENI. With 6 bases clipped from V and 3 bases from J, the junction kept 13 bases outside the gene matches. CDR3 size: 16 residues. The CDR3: CASSPLAGQGLYEQYF. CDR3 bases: TGTGCCAGCTCCCCCCTCGCAGGACAGGGTCTCTACGAGCAGTACTTC.

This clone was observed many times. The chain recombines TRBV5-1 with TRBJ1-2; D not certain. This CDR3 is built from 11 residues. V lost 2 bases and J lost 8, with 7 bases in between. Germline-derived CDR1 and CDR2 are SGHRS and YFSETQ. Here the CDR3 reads CASSFGQGYTF. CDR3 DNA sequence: TGCGCCAGCAGCTTTGGCCAGGGCTACACCTTC.

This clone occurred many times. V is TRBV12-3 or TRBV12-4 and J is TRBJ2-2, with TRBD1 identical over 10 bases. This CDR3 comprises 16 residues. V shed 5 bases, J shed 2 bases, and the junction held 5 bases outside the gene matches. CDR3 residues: CASSRTGGTNTGELFF. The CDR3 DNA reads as TGTGCCAGCAGTCGGACAGGGGGGACAAACACCGGGGAGCTGTTTTTT.

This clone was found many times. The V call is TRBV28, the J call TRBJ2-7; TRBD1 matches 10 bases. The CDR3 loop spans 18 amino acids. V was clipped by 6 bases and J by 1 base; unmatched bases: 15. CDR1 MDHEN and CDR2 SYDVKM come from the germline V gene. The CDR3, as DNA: TGTGCCAGCAGCTTGACCGGGACAGGGGCCTTTCCTTCCTACGAGCAGTACTTC. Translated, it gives CASSLTGTGAFPSYEQYF.

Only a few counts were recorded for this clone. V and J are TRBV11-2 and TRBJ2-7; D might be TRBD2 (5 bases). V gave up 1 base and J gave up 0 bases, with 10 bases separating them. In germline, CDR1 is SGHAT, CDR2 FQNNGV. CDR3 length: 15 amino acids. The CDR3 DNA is TGTGCCAGCAGCTTAGGAGGGTTTAACTCCTACGAGCAGTACTTC. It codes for CASSLGGFNSYEQYF.

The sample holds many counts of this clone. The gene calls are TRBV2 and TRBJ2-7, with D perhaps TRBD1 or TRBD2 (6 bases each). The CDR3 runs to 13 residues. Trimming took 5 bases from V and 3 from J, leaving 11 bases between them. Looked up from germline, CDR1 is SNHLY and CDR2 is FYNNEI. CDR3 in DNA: TGTGCCAGCAGTCGCGGGACATACTACGAGCAGTACTTC. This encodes CASSRGTYYEQYF.

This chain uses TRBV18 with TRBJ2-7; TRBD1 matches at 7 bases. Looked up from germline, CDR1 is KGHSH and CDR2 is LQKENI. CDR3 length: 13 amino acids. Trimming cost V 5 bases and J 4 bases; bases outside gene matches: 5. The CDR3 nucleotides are TGTGCCAGCTCATCGGGACAGAGTTACGAGCAGTACTTC. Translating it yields CASSSGQSYEQYF.

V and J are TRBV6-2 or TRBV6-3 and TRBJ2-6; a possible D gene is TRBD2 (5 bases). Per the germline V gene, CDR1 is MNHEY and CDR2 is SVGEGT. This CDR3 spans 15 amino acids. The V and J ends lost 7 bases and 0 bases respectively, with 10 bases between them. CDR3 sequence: CASTPGGSGANVLTF. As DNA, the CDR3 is TGTGCCAGCACCCCCGGAGGCTCTGGGGCCAACGTCCTGACTTTC.

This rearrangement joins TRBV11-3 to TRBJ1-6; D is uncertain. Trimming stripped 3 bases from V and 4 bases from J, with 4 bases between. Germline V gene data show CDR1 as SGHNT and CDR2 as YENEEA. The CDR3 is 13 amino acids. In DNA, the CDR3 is TGTGCCAGCAGCTTTACGTATAATTCACCCCTCCACTTT. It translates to CASSFTYNSPLHF.

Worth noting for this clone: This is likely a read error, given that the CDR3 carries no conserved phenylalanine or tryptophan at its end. The CDR3 DNA reads as TGTGCCAGCAGTCAAAGCGGGGCCCTCACAGATACGCAGTATGGA. Translated: CASSQSGALTDTQYG. The rearrangement links TRBV6-2 or TRBV6-3 to TRBJ2-3, with 7 bases identical to TRBD2. The CDR3 has 15 residues. Germline CDR1 is MNHEY and CDR2 is SVGEGT. V dropped 5 bases and J dropped 2; count of bases not matched to a gene: 7.

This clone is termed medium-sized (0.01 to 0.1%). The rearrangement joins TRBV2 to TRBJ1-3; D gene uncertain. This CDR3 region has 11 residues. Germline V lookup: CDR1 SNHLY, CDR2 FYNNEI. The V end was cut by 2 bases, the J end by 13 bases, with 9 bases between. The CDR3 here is CASSETTVIYF. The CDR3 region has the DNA TGTGCCAGCAGTGAAACCACGGTTATATATTTT.

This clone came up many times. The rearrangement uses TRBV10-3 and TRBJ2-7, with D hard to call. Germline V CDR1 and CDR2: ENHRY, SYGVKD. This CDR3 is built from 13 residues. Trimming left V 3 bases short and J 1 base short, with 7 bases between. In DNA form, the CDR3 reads TGTGCCATCAGTGATGGACGATCCTACGAGCAGTACTTC. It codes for CAISDGRSYEQYF.

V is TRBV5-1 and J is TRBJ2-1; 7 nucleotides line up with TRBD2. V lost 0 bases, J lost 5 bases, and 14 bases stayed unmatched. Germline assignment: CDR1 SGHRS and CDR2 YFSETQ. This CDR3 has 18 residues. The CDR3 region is CASSLAPGGGRAHNEQFF. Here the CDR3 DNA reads TGCGCCAGCAGCTTGGCCCCGGGGGGAGGCAGGGCCCACAATGAGCAGTTCTTC.

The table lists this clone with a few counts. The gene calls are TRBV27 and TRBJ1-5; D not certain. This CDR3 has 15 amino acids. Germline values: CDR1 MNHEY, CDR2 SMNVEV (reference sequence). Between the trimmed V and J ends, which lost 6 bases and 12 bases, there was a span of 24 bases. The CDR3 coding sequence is TGTGCCAGCAGCCGAAGTAGAATAGAGGGAGGTATCCAGCATTTT. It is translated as CASSRSRIEGGIQHF.

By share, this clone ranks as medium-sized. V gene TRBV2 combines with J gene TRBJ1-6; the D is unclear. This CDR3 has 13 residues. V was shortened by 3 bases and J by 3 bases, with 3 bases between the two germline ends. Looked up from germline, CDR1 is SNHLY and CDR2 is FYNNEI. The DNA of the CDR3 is TGTGCCAGCAGTGACAGCTATAATTCACCCCTCCACTTT. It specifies CASSDSYNSPLHF.

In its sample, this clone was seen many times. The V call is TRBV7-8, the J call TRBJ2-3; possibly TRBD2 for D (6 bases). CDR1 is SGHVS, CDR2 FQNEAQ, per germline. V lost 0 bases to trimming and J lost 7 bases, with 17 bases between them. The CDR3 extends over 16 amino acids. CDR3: CASSLAEAGHGNTQYF. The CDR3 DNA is TGTGCCAGCAGCTTAGCTGAAGCGGGCCATGGGAATACGCAGTATTTT.

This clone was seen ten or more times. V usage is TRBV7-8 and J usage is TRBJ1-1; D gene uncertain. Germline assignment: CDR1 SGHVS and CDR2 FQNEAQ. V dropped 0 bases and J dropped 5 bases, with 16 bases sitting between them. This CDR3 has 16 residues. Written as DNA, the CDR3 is TGTGCCAGCAGCTTAGCGCTTGGCAGCTTTAGTACTGAAGCTTTCTTT. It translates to CASSLALGSFSTEAFF.

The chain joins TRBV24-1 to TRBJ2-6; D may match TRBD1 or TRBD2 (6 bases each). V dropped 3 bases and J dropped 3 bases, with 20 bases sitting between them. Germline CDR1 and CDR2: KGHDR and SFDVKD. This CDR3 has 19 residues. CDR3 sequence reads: CATSDPLGGPKGGANVLTF. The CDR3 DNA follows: TGTGCCACCAGTGATCCCCTGGGGGGCCCAAAAGGTGGGGCCAACGTCCTGACTTTC.